This T cell receptor (beta chain) was observed in a study of shared clonotypes between healthy human individuals. Whole-study context: CD4 naive cells filled three plates per donor, CD4 memory three, CD8 naive two and CD8 memory one.

Germline V lookup: CDR1 MNHNS, CDR2 SASEGT. The CDR3 spans 14 residues. V gave up 6 bases and J gave up 4 bases, with 13 bases separating them. TCRdb's copy holds only in-frame clones and misses some; the assay was immunoSEQ multiplex PCR. Here the sample spans about 2 million clones, about 95% being singletons. The naive CD8 subset, CD45RO-negative cells positively selected for CCR7, excluded terminally differentiated effector memory CD45RA+ cells. J is TRBJ2-1 and V is TRBV6-1; tentative D call: TRBD1 (6 bases). This receptor was taken from a man aged 18 to 35 in good health. Sequencing input: naive CD8+ T cells sorted from blood. In nucleotides, the CDR3 is TGTGCCAGCAGGGACAGAGGCGCTTACAATGAGCAGTTCTTC. Protein product: CASRDRGAYNEQFF.